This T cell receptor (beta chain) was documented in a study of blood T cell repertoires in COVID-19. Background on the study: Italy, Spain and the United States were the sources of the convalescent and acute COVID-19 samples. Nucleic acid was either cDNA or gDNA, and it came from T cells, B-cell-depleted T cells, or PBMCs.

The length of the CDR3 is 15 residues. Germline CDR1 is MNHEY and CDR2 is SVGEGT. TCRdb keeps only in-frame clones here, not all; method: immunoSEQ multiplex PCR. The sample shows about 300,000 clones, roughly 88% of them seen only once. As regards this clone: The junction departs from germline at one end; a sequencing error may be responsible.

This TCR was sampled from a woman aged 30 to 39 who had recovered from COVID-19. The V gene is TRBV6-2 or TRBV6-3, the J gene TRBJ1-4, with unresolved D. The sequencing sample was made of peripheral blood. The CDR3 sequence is CASSYSGRTSEKLFF. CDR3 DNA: TGTGCCAGCAGTTACTCCGGGAGGACTAGTGAAAAACTGTTTTTT.